These 22 T cell receptor beta chains were sequenced from one sample in a study of T cells in Graves' hyperthyroidism and ophthalmopathy (dated by TCRdb to the late 2010s). Library generation was performed with multiplex PCR. For sequencing, an Illumina HiSeq 2000 was employed. Amplification of TCR beta CDR3 regions was carried out from RNA transcripts. The first round of RT-PCR for the TCR CDR3 was performed with the HTBI primer set and the Qiagen OneStep RT-PCR kit. Through fastp at Q25 and MiXCR, TCRdb rebuilt clones from the public reads, retaining in-frame beta chains. Each CDR3 protein gets just one entry, which takes the most common genes and DNA from the rows behind it. In this sample the table shows around 300,000 distinct CDR3 sequences, about 14% of which occur a single time. The ten largest clones capture 20% to 25% of the sample. Material: blood. The receptors derive from a woman in her twenties or thirties with Graves' hyperthyroidism.

This clonotype was observed many times. The chain joins TRBV12-3 or TRBV12-4 to TRBJ1-5; D might be TRBD1 (5 bases). This CDR3 region has 13 residues. Trimming pared 6 bases from V and 4 bases from J, leaving 10 bases between. The CDR3 bases are TGTGCCAGCAGGAGCAGGGAGAATCAGCCCCAGCATTTT. It encodes CASRSRENQPQHF.

This clonotype was observed at least ten times. The CDR3 nucleotides read TGCAGCGTTAGGTCGGAAGAGACCCAGTACTTC. This codes for CSVRSEETQYF. This chain uses TRBV29-1 with TRBJ2-5; D unclear. CDR3 length equals 11 residues. The germline V gene has CDR1 SQVTM and CDR2 ANQGSEA. The V gene lost 5 bases and the J gene lost 3 bases, with 7 bases spanning the gap.

This clonotype was seen only a few times. This chain uses TRBV20-1 with TRBJ1-1; D gene uncertain. CDR1 DFQATT and CDR2 SNEGSKA come from the germline V gene (reference sequence). The CDR3 length is 13 residues. V was shortened by 3 bases and J by 0 bases, with 8 bases between the two germline ends. CDR3 residues: CSASRPMNTEAFF. CDR3 nucleotide sequence: TGCAGTGCTAGTCGACCCATGAACACTGAAGCTTTCTTT.

Many counts were recorded for this clonotype. The V gene is TRBV7-2, the J gene TRBJ2-3; TRBD2 is a possible D gene (5 bases). Germline CDR1 and CDR2: SGHTA and FQGNSA. Trimming removed 6 bases at V and 0 bases at J, with 19 bases between. The length of the CDR3 is 17 residues. CDR3 sequence: CASSQLAFGFSTDTQYF. In DNA form, the CDR3 reads TGTGCCAGCAGTCAATTAGCGTTCGGGTTTAGCACAGATACGCAGTATTTT.

Ten or more counts support this clonotype. V gene TRBV15 combines with J gene TRBJ1-6; TRBD1 agrees at 10 bases. This CDR3 has 14 amino acids. Germline CDR1 reads LNHNV; CDR2 reads YYDKDF (reference sequence). V was pared by 3 bases and J by 9 bases, with 2 bases of the junction left unmatched. The CDR3 region has the DNA TGTGCCACCAGCAGCGACAGGGGGCTTTCACCCCTCCACTTT. It is translated as CATSSDRGLSPLHF. The whole variable domain, filled in from reference TRBV15 and TRBJ1-6, reads DAMVIQNPRYQVTQFGKPVTLSCSQTLNHNVMYWYQQKSSQAPKLLFHYYDKDFNNEADTPDNFQSRRPNTSFCFLDIRSPGLGDTAMYLCATSSDRGLSPLHFGNGTRLTVT.

This clonotype showed up just a few times. The gene calls are TRBV12-3 or TRBV12-4 and TRBJ2-3; the D is unclear. V lost 3 bases and J 2 bases, leaving 9 bases between the germline ends. CDR3 length equals 14 residues. CDR3 region: CASSFSSTTDTQYF. DNA for the CDR3: TGTGCCAGCAGTTTCTCTAGTACCACAGATACGCAGTATTTT.

This clonotype has ten or more counts. The gene calls are TRBV2 and TRBJ1-1; possible D gene TRBD1, 5 bases. Germline V gene lookup returns CDR1 SNHLY and CDR2 FYNNEI. V was cut by 7 bases and J by 2 bases, with 11 bases left in between. The CDR3 sequence is 13 residues long. CDR3 sequence (DNA): TGTGCCAGCAATCGACAGCAAAACACTGAAGCTTTCTTT. Its protein product is CASNRQQNTEAFF.

The chain carries TRBV30 and TRBJ1-1; the D gene is possibly TRBD1 (6 bases). Trimming stripped 6 bases from V and 11 bases from J, with 25 bases between. Germline V CDR1 and CDR2: GTSNPN, SVGIG (reference sequence). The CDR3 is made up of 14 amino acids. The CDR3 DNA reads TGTGCCTGCCACGATCGGGGGGGCCGGGAGATGGCTTTCTTT. It encodes CACHDRGGREMAFF.

This clonotype was seen at least ten times. V gene TRBV24-1 combines with J gene TRBJ2-1, with D perhaps given as TRBD1 or TRBD2 (7 bases each). Germline CDR1 and CDR2: KGHDR and SFDVKD. V lost 4 bases and J lost 5, with 17 bases in between. There are 16 residues in the CDR3. The CDR3 DNA sequence: TGTGCCACCAGTGACCAGGGGGGGAGGAAGGACAATGAGCAGTTCTTC. Protein sequence: CATSDQGGRKDNEQFF.

In regard to this clonotype: A much larger clone sits a single nucleotide away, making a read error possible. The chain has TRBV2 and TRBJ1-5; D is unclear. CDR3 length: 17 amino acids. Germline V gene sequence: CDR1 SNHLY, CDR2 FYNNEI. DNA for the CDR3: TGTGCCAGCCGTGGACCGCTGAGCATCTATAGCAATCAGCCCCAGCGTTTT. The encoded protein is CASRGPLSIYSNQPQRF. Using reference TRBV2 and TRBJ1-5 for the parts outside the CDR3, the full variable domain is EPEVTQTPSHQVTQMGQEVILRCVPISNHLYFYWYRQILGQKVEFLVSFYNNEISEKSEIFDDQFSVERPDGSNFTLKIRSTKLEDSAMYFCASRGPLSIYSNQPQRFGDGTRLSIL.

The chain employs TRBV2 and TRBJ1-6; D gene uncertain. This CDR3 contains 18 residues. Trimming took 1 base from V and 0 from J, leaving 13 bases between them. Germline CDR1 reads SNHLY; CDR2 reads FYNNEI. CDR3 nucleotides: TGTGCCAGCAGTGAAGGGGAGGGATGGAGCTCCTATAATTCACCCCTCCACTTT. Residues: CASSEGEGWSSYNSPLHF.

This clonotype was observed a few times. The chain links TRBV11-2 to TRBJ2-5; perhaps TRBD1 as D (6 bases). In germline, CDR1 is SGHAT, CDR2 FQNNGV. Trimming left V 1 base short and J 3 bases short, with 9 bases between. The CDR3 sequence is 14 residues long. Written as DNA, the CDR3 is TGTGCCAGCAGCTTAGGACAGGTAGAAGAGACCCAGTACTTC. Residues: CASSLGQVEETQYF.

This clonotype came up many times. The chain combines TRBV28 with TRBJ2-1, with TRBD2 identical over 8 bases. V lost 5 bases, J lost 5 bases, and 8 bases stayed unmatched. Per the germline V gene, CDR1 is MDHEN and CDR2 is SYDVKM. CDR3 length equals 15 residues. CDR3 DNA: TGTGCCAGCAGTCAAAGCGGGAGAAGGGACAATGAGCAGTTCTTC. Translating it yields CASSQSGRRDNEQFF.

The V and J genes are TRBV6-1 and TRBJ2-3; 9 bases line up with TRBD1. Trimming removed 6 bases from V and 1 base from J; junction bases left unmatched: 11. From germline, CDR1 is MNHNS and CDR2 SASEGT. The CDR3 totals 17 residues. Here the CDR3 reads CASSHRGPSVCTDTQYF. The CDR3 region has the DNA TGTGCCAGCAGCCACAGGGGGCCCTCCGTCTGCACAGATACGCAGTATTTT.

V and J are TRBV29-1 and TRBJ2-2, with TRBD1 matching over 10 bases. This CDR3 region has 14 residues. V was pared by 7 bases and J by 6 bases, with 8 bases of the junction left unmatched. Per germline, CDR1 SQVTM and CDR2 ANQGSEA. This CDR3 is CSAAGQGLSGELFF. CDR3 sequence (DNA): TGCAGCGCCGCGGGACAGGGGCTCTCCGGGGAGCTGTTTTTT.

The V gene is TRBV3-1, the J gene TRBJ1-1; D gene ambiguous. CDR3 size: 16 residues. Trimming stripped 4 bases from V and 0 bases from J, with 15 bases between. The V gene's germline CDR1 is LGHDT and CDR2 YNNKEL (reference sequence). The CDR3 DNA is TGTGCCAGCAGCCCCACCGGGAAGTCTATGAACACTGAAGCTTTCTTT. It encodes CASSPTGKSMNTEAFF.

The genes are TRBV11-2 and TRBJ2-4; no reliable D call. CDR3 length: 15 residues. Germline-derived CDR1 and CDR2 are SGHAT and FQNNGV. V was cut by 2 bases and J by 0 bases, with 8 bases left in between. The CDR3 loop is CASSLNTLAKNIQYF. CDR3 coding DNA: TGTGCCAGCAGCTTAAACACTCTAGCCAAAAACATTCAGTACTTC.

Ten or more counts support this clonotype. The chain employs TRBV11-2 and TRBJ2-7; 11 nucleotides line up with TRBD2. This CDR3 has 15 amino acids. Looked up from germline, CDR1 is SGHAT and CDR2 is FQNNGV. The ends lost 5 bases at V and 2 bases at J; junction bases unmatched: 5. The CDR3 spells CASSPVAGGAYEQYF. The CDR3 DNA follows: TGTGCCAGCAGCCCAGTAGCGGGAGGGGCCTACGAGCAGTACTTC.

This clonotype was seen many times. This chain connects TRBV20-1 to TRBJ2-7, with D maybe TRBD2 (6 bases). Trimming took 3 bases from V and 5 from J, leaving 17 bases between them. This CDR3 has 14 amino acids. Germline CDR1 and CDR2: DFQATT and SNEGSKA (reference sequence). As DNA, the CDR3 is TGCAGTGCTAGCACTCCGGAGGGCCTCAACGAGCAGTACTTC. Translated, it gives CSASTPEGLNEQYF.

In its sample, this clonotype was seen once. A clone one base away is much larger, so this may be a read error. V and J are TRBV20-1 and TRBJ2-3; unclear D gene. There are 12 residues in the CDR3. Germline CDR1 reads DFQATT; CDR2 reads SNEGSKA (reference sequence). V shed 5 bases and J shed 1 base, with 7 bases lying between them. CDR3 in DNA: TGCAGTGCTGTTTCCGGCACAGATACGCAGTATTTT. The encoded protein is CSAVSGTDTQYF.

The chain couples TRBV20-1 to TRBJ2-7; TRBD1 is a possible D gene (5 bases). The CDR3 is 15 amino acids. V lost 5 bases to trimming and J lost 2 bases, with 19 bases between them. In germline, CDR1 is DFQATT, CDR2 SNEGSKA (reference sequence). Here the CDR3 reads CSAQGAKGKTYEQYF. The CDR3 DNA reads TGCAGTGCTCAGGGCGCTAAAGGGAAAACCTACGAGCAGTACTTC.

This clonotype was observed a few times. The genes are TRBV27 and TRBJ2-5; TRBD2 matches at 8 bases. There are 15 residues in the CDR3. CDR1 MNHEY and CDR2 SMNVEV come from the germline V gene (reference sequence). V trimming: 6 bases; J trimming: 2 bases; junction bases outside the gene matches: 8. CDR3 residues: CASRPGTRGQETQYF. CDR3 bases: TGTGCCAGCAGGCCGGGGACTAGGGGGCAAGAGACCCAGTACTTC.